The 15 T cell receptor beta chains below all came from one sample that was sequenced in a study of blood T cell repertoires in COVID-19. Using immunoSEQ multiplex PCR, the repertoire was profiled, and TCRdb retains in-frame clones only, with some absent. The sample consists of roughly 100,000 clones, about two thirds of them appearing once. The sample consisted of peripheral blood. The receptor set was obtained from a human donor with acute or convalescent COVID-19. The donor label of this sample is uncertain.

The genes are TRBV11-2 and TRBJ2-5; weak D call: TRBD1 (6 bases). Trimming cost V 5 bases and J 5 bases, with 12 bases left between them. This CDR3 region has 13 residues. The germline V gene encodes CDR1 SGHAT and CDR2 FQNNGV. DNA of the CDR3: TGTGCCAGCAGCATAGGACAGTTCGAGACCCAGTACTTC. It translates to CASSIGQFETQYF.

The rearrangement joins TRBV30 to TRBJ1-1, with TRBD1 identical over 7 bases. Germline loops: CDR1 GTSNPN, CDR2 SVGIG (reference sequence). V was pared by 3 bases and J by 4 bases, with 2 bases of the junction left unmatched. The CDR3 sequence is 12 residues long. CDR3 coding DNA: TGTGCCTGGAGATCAGGGGGCACTGAAGCTTTCTTT. Protein product: CAWRSGGTEAFF.

The chain combines TRBV14 with TRBJ1-2; 10 bases align to TRBD1. The CDR3 sequence is 15 residues long. Germline lookup yields CDR1 SGHDN and CDR2 FVKESK. The ends lost 3 bases at V and 3 bases at J; junction bases unmatched: 4. CDR3 nucleotides: TGTGCCAGCAGCCAGGGACAGGGGTTATACTATGGCTACACCTTC. Protein sequence: CASSQGQGLYYGYTF. The full variable domain, rest sourced from reference TRBV14 and TRBJ1-2, is EAGVTQFPSHSVIEKGQTVTLRCDPISGHDNLYWYRRVMGKEIKFLLHFVKESKQDESGMPNNRFLAERTGGTYSTLKVQPAELEDSGVYFCASSQGQGLYYGYTFGSGTRLTVV.

The V call is TRBV19, the J call TRBJ2-6; D perhaps matches TRBD1 (6 bases). Between the trimmed V and J ends, which lost 3 bases and 2 bases, there was a span of 8 bases. CDR3 length: 15 amino acids. Germline V lookup: CDR1 LNHDA, CDR2 SQIVND (reference sequence). CDR3 nucleotide sequence: TGTGCCAGTAGTATTAAGGGGGCTGGGGCCAACGTCCTGACTTTC. Translating it yields CASSIKGAGANVLTF.

V usage is TRBV18 and J usage is TRBJ2-2; 10 nucleotides line up with TRBD2. Germline V gene data show CDR1 as KGHSH and CDR2 as LQKENI. The CDR3 sequence is 17 residues long. The ends lost 0 bases at V and 6 bases at J; junction bases unmatched: 7. CDR3 in DNA: TGTGCCAGCTCACCACCGGGGGGACTAGCGATCGCCGGGGAGCTGTTTTTT. Its protein product is CASSPPGGLAIAGELFF.

The chain joins TRBV5-1 to TRBJ2-7; D is possibly TRBD1 (5 bases). The CDR3 spans 12 residues. Deletions cut 2 bases from V and 5 bases from J, with 8 bases between. Germline CDR1 reads SGHRS; CDR2 reads YFSETQ. The CDR3 DNA reads as TGCGCCAGCAGCTTTCAGGGTAACGAGCAGTACTTC. Translated: CASSFQGNEQYF.

DNA for the CDR3: TGTGCCAGTACCGACCGGGACAGGGGGCTAAATAGCAATCAGCCCCAGCATTTT. This codes for CASTDRDRGLNSNQPQHF. The chain combines TRBV19 with TRBJ1-5, with 12 positions matching TRBD1. Trimming at V came to 7 bases and at J to 0 bases, leaving 10 bases not matched to a gene. Germline CDR1 reads LNHDA; CDR2 reads SQIVND (reference sequence). This CDR3 has 18 amino acids. Variable domain in full (rest from reference TRBV19 and TRBJ1-5): DGGITQSPKYLFRKEGQNVTLSCEQNLNHDAMYWYRQDPGQGLRLIYYSQIVNDFQKGDIAEGYSVSREKKESFPLTVTSAQKNPTAFYLCASTDRDRGLNSNQPQHFGDGTRLSIL.

DNA for the CDR3: TGCAGCGTGCCCTGGGATGGGACAGGGAGATACGAGCAGTACGTC. Residues: CSVPWDGTGRYEQYV. The chain joins TRBV29-1 to TRBJ2-7; TRBD1 matches 9 bases. With 6 bases clipped from V and 4 bases from J, the junction kept 13 bases outside the gene matches. Germline CDR1 is SQVTM and CDR2 is ANQGSEA. The CDR3 loop spans 15 amino acids.

This rearrangement joins TRBV9 to TRBJ2-3; D perhaps matches TRBD2 (7 bases). CDR1 SGDLS and CDR2 YYNGEE come from the germline V gene. Trimming removed 3 bases at V and 0 bases at J, with 26 bases between. The CDR3 extends over 20 amino acids. The CDR3 DNA sequence: TGTGCCAGCAGCGCCAGCTGGGGGGGGGCCGGTCTTCTAAGCACAGATACGCAGTATTTT. It codes for CASSASWGGAGLLSTDTQYF.

The chain recombines TRBV2 with TRBJ1-2; no clear D. Deletions cut 2 bases from V and 7 bases from J, with 11 bases between. Germline-derived CDR1 and CDR2 are SNHLY and FYNNEI. CDR3 length equals 13 residues. CDR3 sequence: CASSELGKVGYTF. CDR3 sequence (DNA): TGTGCCAGCAGTGAACTGGGCAAGGTTGGCTACACCTTC.

The sample holds a few counts of this clone. The gene calls are TRBV6-6 and TRBJ1-1; D not certain. Looked up from germline, CDR1 is MNHNY and CDR2 is SVGAGI (reference sequence). The CDR3 is 14 amino acids. Trimming took off 5 bases at V and 6 bases at J, with 16 bases between the two ends. CDR3 protein: CASSKTSLRAEAFF. The CDR3 DNA sequence: TGTGCCAGCAGTAAAACTAGTCTGCGGGCTGAAGCTTTCTTT.

The chain joins TRBV11-2 to TRBJ2-3; possibly TRBD1 for D (5 bases). The V gene's germline CDR1 is SGHAT and CDR2 FQNNGV. Trimming removed 4 bases from V and 4 bases from J, with 12 bases in between. CDR3 size: 14 residues. The CDR3 sequence: CASSSRAGPDTQYF. For the CDR3, the DNA is TGTGCCAGCAGCTCAAGGGCAGGGCCAGATACGCAGTATTTT.

The chain links TRBV27 to TRBJ2-4; 7 nucleotides match TRBD1. The V and J ends lost 5 bases and 0 bases, in that order; junction bases with no gene match: 13. CDR1 and CDR2 from the germline V gene are MNHEY and SMNVEV (reference sequence). This CDR3 has 18 residues. The CDR3 DNA sequence: TGTGCCAGCAGTCCCGGGACAGCCGGAGGTCTAGCCAAAAACATTCAGTACTTC. Its protein is CASSPGTAGGLAKNIQYF.

The chain combines TRBV7-8 with TRBJ1-5, with a possible D match to TRBD1 (6 bases). The germline V gene encodes CDR1 SGHVS and CDR2 FQNEAQ. The germline V and J ends were trimmed by 5 bases and 5 bases, with 13 bases remaining between them. The CDR3 has 14 residues. The CDR3 loop reads CASSVRGAHQPQHF. The CDR3 nucleotides are TGTGCCAGCAGCGTCAGGGGCGCTCATCAGCCCCAGCATTTT.

The genes are TRBV12-3 or TRBV12-4 and TRBJ1-4, with 8 positions matching TRBD1. CDR3 length equals 13 residues. V lost 5 bases, J lost 7 bases, and 3 bases stayed unmatched. The CDR3 is CASSTGQVEKLFF. The CDR3 coding sequence is TGTGCCAGCAGTACGGGACAGGTTGAAAAACTGTTTTTT.